The 10 T cell receptor beta chains below were found in one sample sequenced in a study of beta chain features in type 1 diabetes. Sequenced material consisted of expressed TCRB transcripts (all of the isolated RNA was reverse transcribed). Sequencing was performed with immunoSEQ multiplex PCR; in TCRdb, only in-frame clones are kept and a portion is missing. Of around 140,000 clones listed, around a tenth were seen once; the top ten hold about 0.6%. Sequencing used central memory CD4+ T cells from blood. The receptors stem from a woman aged 40 to 50 in good health.

V and J are TRBV18 and TRBJ2-3, with D maybe TRBD1 (5 bases). The CDR3 is 16 residues long. Trimming cost V 1 base and J 2 bases, with 13 bases left between them. CDR1 is KGHSH, CDR2 LQKENI, per germline. CDR3 bases: TGTGCCAGCTCACCACTAGGACACTCGCTCACAGATACGCAGTATTTT. Translation: CASSPLGHSLTDTQYF.

There are a few counts of this clone. The chain couples TRBV7-6 to TRBJ1-4, with D unclear. The CDR3 is made up of 13 amino acids. Germline V CDR1 and CDR2: SGHVS, FNYEAQ. V lost 4 bases and J 8 bases, leaving 11 bases between the germline ends. The CDR3 is CASSSASQEKLFF. CDR3 DNA: TGTGCCAGCAGCTCAGCTAGCCAGGAAAAACTGTTTTTT.

This sequence joins TRBV27 and TRBJ1-2, with 10 bases lining up with TRBD1. Germline trimming cut 6 bases from V and 8 bases from J; bases unmatched to any gene: 12. The germline CDR1 and CDR2 sequences are MNHEY and SMNVEV (reference sequence). The CDR3 length is 15 residues. CDR3 sequence: CASRQQDRGLGGYTF. Here the CDR3 DNA reads TGTGCCAGCAGACAGCAAGACAGGGGGCTAGGAGGCTACACCTTC.

This clone has only a few counts. The rearrangement joins TRBV11-2 to TRBJ2-5; 9 bases line up with TRBD1. Per germline, CDR1 SGHAT and CDR2 FQNNGV. J gave up 5 bases and V 5 bases, and 9 bases lay outside the gene matches. The CDR3 consists of 15 residues. The CDR3 sequence is CASSGTGGSWETQYF. The CDR3 bases are TGTGCCAGCAGCGGAACAGGGGGCTCTTGGGAGACCCAGTACTTC.

This sequence joins TRBV5-1 and TRBJ2-7; 7 bases align to TRBD1. CDR1 and CDR2 from the germline V gene are SGHRS and YFSETQ. The junction had 7 bases not matched to a gene; V was cut back by 4 bases and J by 3 bases. This CDR3 is 14 amino acids long. As DNA, the CDR3 is TGCGCCAGCAGCCTGGGGGCAGGGGGCTACGAGCAGTACTTC. As protein: CASSLGAGGYEQYF.

This chain joins TRBV11-2 and TRBJ2-7, with D possibly matching TRBD2 (5 bases). Trimming pared 5 bases from V and 7 bases from J, leaving 18 bases between. This CDR3 is built from 14 residues. Germline V gene data show CDR1 as SGHAT and CDR2 as FQNNGV. The CDR3 coding sequence is TGTGCCAGCAGCCCAAATAGGGCTCCGGGGGAGCAGTACTTC. Protein: CASSPNRAPGEQYF.

The rearrangement links TRBV5-1 to TRBJ1-1; D is possibly TRBD1 (6 bases). The CDR3 spans 16 residues. Trimming shortened V by 6 bases and J by 4 bases, and 22 bases separated the two germline ends. Germline V CDR1 and CDR2: SGHRS, YFSETQ. The chain's CDR3 is CASTDQAGVRGTEAFF. The CDR3 nucleotides are TGCGCCAGCACCGATCAAGCGGGGGTCAGGGGCACTGAAGCTTTCTTT.

This chain connects TRBV29-1 to TRBJ2-5; possibly TRBD2 for D (5 bases). With 8 bases removed from V and 5 bases from J, the gap between germline ends came to 18 bases. The CDR3 length is 13 residues. Germline CDR1 reads SQVTM; CDR2 reads ANQGSEA. CDR3 DNA sequence: TGCAGCCTAAAACACCCCCCGGGGGAGACCCAGTACTTC. Amino acids: CSLKHPPGETQYF.

This chain links TRBV5-1 with TRBJ2-7, with 8 positions matching TRBD1. The CDR3 consists of 15 residues. CDR1 and CDR2 from the germline V gene are SGHRS and YFSETQ. V dropped 3 bases and J dropped 6; count of bases not matched to a gene: 11. CDR3 bases: TGCGCCAGCAGCTCCAGGGGGCGCCATGAGGGCGAGCAGTACTTC. Amino acid sequence: CASSSRGRHEGEQYF.

V gene TRBV7-9 combines with J gene TRBJ2-3; 8 bases line up with TRBD2. Germline trimming cut 1 base from V and 6 bases from J; bases unmatched to any gene: 9. Germline V lookup: CDR1 SEHNR, CDR2 FQNEAQ (reference sequence). The CDR3 is 16 residues long. CDR3 loop: CASSLGGSGASDTQYF. The CDR3 DNA follows: TGTGCCAGCAGCTTAGGTGGTAGCGGGGCAAGTGATACGCAGTATTTT.